This T cell receptor beta chain was captured in a study of shared clonotypes between healthy human individuals. Data came from immunoSEQ multiplex PCR; TCRdb stores just in-frame clones and leaves some out. The sample yields approximately 1,500,000 clones, roughly 96% seen once. The CDR3 is made up of 14 amino acids. Losses at the gene ends were 4 bases for V and 8 bases for J; bases not matched to a gene: 10. Germline V gives CDR1 SEHNR, CDR2 FQNEAQ (reference sequence). The sample comprised naive CD4+ T cells sorted from blood. As for subset: CD45RA+ positively selected. This chain joins TRBV7-9 and TRBJ1-2, with 7 bases aligning to TRBD1. The receptor's source is a man between 25 and 39 years old in good health. The DNA of the CDR3 is TGTGCCAGCAGCTCGACAGGGCCGGGCGGAGGCTACACCTTC. Protein: CASSSTGPGGGYTF.